This TCR beta chain was sequenced in a study of T cell repertoires in cytomegalovirus infection. MiXCR was run by TCRdb on the reads, yielding one entry per CDR3 protein. The repertoire has under 850,000 distinct CDR3 sequences, 30% to 40% of them found once; the top ten carry over 15%. Worth noting for this clonotype: Its antigen remains unidentified.

This CDR3 comprises 15 residues. Germline-derived CDR1 and CDR2 are SGHKS and YYEKEE (reference sequence). The ends were cut back, 1 base at V and 7 bases at J, with 14 bases in the middle. Sequenced here: cultured PBMCs, sampled from culture after CMV antigen stimulation. The chain employs TRBV5-5 and TRBJ1-4; D is undetermined. The clonotype comes from a human donor in good health (CMV status not recorded). Some clones in this sample may be carry-over from other donors' samples. The CDR3 DNA follows: TGTGCCAGCAGCTTGAGTCCGGCGGTCGGTGAAAAACTGTTTTTT. The encoded protein is CASSLSPAVGEKLFF. Filled out from reference TRBV5-5 and TRBJ1-4, the complete variable domain reads DAGVTQSPTHLIKTRGQQVTLRCSPISGHKSVSWYQQVLGQGPQFIFQYYEKEERGRGNFPDRFSARQFPNYSSELNVNALLLGDSALYLCASSLSPAVGEKLFFGSGTQLSVL.